These T cell receptor beta chains were read from a single sample in a study of human T cells and chemical hapten exposure. TCRdb re-derived calls from the RACE reads in MiXCR, one entry per CDR3 protein. The table lists approximately 52,000 distinct CDR3 sequences, 8.5% to 10% of them singletons. This material consisted of whole blood, taken in connection with sensitization to the hapten diphenylcyclopropenone (DPC). These receptors were collected from a woman in her 30s with alopecia areata. Some clones in this sample may be carry-over from other donors' samples. Each CDR3 is given with its conserved first and last residue. The order of the fields is D gene, J gene, V gene, clone size, CDR3 DNA, CDR3 protein. D genes are given only for firm matches. The listing skips clone size in some rows; elsewhere it reads once, few, many or a size class.

-,TRBJ2-7,TRBV12-3/TRBV12-4,-,TGTGCCAGCACCATAGAGCCCCGGGCACCCTACGAGCAGTACTTC,CASTIEPRAPYEQYF
TRBD1,TRBJ1-1,TRBV20-1,many,TGCAGTGCTCGCCAACTCGGACAGGGGGTTAACACTGAAGCTTTCTTT,CSARQLGQGVNTEAFF
-,TRBJ2-5,TRBV12-3/TRBV12-4,few,TGTGCCAGCAGCCCCCAAAGGGAGACCCAGTACTTC,CASSPQRETQYF
TRBD1,TRBJ1-1,TRBV10-3,few,TGTGCCATCAGGACGAGCCTGACAGGGAGGGCTGAAGCTTTCTTT,CAIRTSLTGRAEAFF
-,TRBJ2-3,TRBV20-1,few,TGCAGTGTTAAGTCACCCGGGAAAGTATTGGCAGATACGCAGTATTTT,CSVKSPGKVLADTQYF
-,TRBJ2-1,TRBV12-3/TRBV12-4,-,TGTGCCAGCAGTTTAAGTACAGGGACACCTCAGTTCTTC,CASSLSTGTPQFF
-,TRBJ2-3,TRBV12-3/TRBV12-4,-,TGTGCCAGCAGTGCCCTGGTAGGGGGGGCCCCCCGAAGCACAGATACGCAGTATTTT,CASSALVGGAPRSTDTQYF
TRBD2,TRBJ2-3,TRBV13,-,TGTGCCAGCAGCGGACCGGGACTAGCGGGCGGCACAGATACGCAGTATTTT,CASSGPGLAGGTDTQYF
TRBD1,TRBJ2-7,TRBV20-1,few,TGCAGTGCCCACGGTCCCGGGACAGGGGCCTCCTACGAGCAGTACTTC,CSAHGPGTGASYEQYF
-,TRBJ2-5,TRBV23-1,few,TGCGCCAGCAGCCGAGGAGAGACCCAGTACTTC,CASSRGETQYF
-,TRBJ1-1,TRBV7-2,few,TGTGCCAGCAGCCCCATGGGGGGCAGCTGGTTTGAAGCTTTCTTT,CASSPMGGSWFEAFF
-,TRBJ2-2,TRBV12-3/TRBV12-4,few,TGTGCCAGCAGTTTCCGCAGGGCGAACGGGGAGCTGTTTTTT,CASSFRRANGELFF
TRBD1,TRBJ2-2,TRBV2,few,TGTGCCAGCAGGCACTACAAGGACAGGGAACAAAACACCGGGGAGCTGTTTTTT,CASRHYKDREQNTGELFF
-,TRBJ1-4,TRBV2,-,TGTGCCAGCATGGATTGGGGTTTGGGTAATGAAAAACTGTTTTTT,CASMDWGLGNEKLFF
-,TRBJ2-3,TRBV12-3/TRBV12-4,-,TGTGCCAGCACCCTCTTCGGGGGGCCCCTAAGCACAGATACGCAGTATTTT,CASTLFGGPLSTDTQYF
-,TRBJ2-6,TRBV2,-,TGTGCCAGCAGTTGGACGGTCCCTGGGGCCAACGTCCTGACTTTC,CASSWTVPGANVLTF
-,TRBJ2-2,TRBV4-3,-,TGCGCCAGCAGCCAGCAATTTGCCATTTACACCGGGGAGCTGTTTTTT,CASSQQFAIYTGELFF
-,TRBJ2-5,TRBV7-2,-,TGTGCCAGCCGATGGGGATCAGGAGAGACCCAGTACTTC,CASRWGSGETQYF
TRBD2,TRBJ2-7,TRBV12-3/TRBV12-4,many,TGTGCCAGCAGTTTCAGGGAAGCGGGGAGCTACGAGCAGTACTTC,CASSFREAGSYEQYF
-,TRBJ2-3,TRBV7-2,many,TGTGCCAGCAGCCAAGTGGGGCAACGGCGCACAGATACGCAGTATTTT,CASSQVGQRRTDTQYF
TRBD1,TRBJ2-2,TRBV7-2,many,TGTGCCAGCAGCGTGGGACAGGGGAACACCGGGGAGCTGTTTTTT,CASSVGQGNTGELFF
-,TRBJ2-3,TRBV10-2,-,TGCGCCAGCAGTGAGTCGGGGGGAATGGGAACAGATACGCAGTATTTT,CASSESGGMGTDTQYF
-,TRBJ2-7,TRBV12-3/TRBV12-4,medium-sized,TGTGCCAGCAGTTTCTCAGGCAGCGGCGAGCAGTACTTC,CASSFSGSGEQYF
-,TRBJ1-1,TRBV28,few,TGTGCCAGCAGCCTCCCCGGGCAGGGAAGGGGAACTGAAGCTTTCTTT,CASSLPGQGRGTEAFF
-,TRBJ1-5,TRBV5-1,many,TGCGCCAGCAGCTTGGAGGCGGGCACAGGTCAGCCCCAGCATTTT,CASSLEAGTGQPQHF
-,TRBJ2-5,TRBV6-5,few,TGTGCCAGCAGTAGGACAGTCCAAGAGACCCAGTACTTC,CASSRTVQETQYF
TRBD2,TRBJ2-3,TRBV9,-,TGTGCCAGCAGCGCCGGACTAGCAAGCGATACGCAGTATTTT,CASSAGLASDTQYF
-,TRBJ1-4,TRBV7-2,few,TGTGCCAGCAGCTTAAACAGGGATGGTGAAAAACTGTTTTTT,CASSLNRDGEKLFF
-,TRBJ2-5,TRBV7-2,few,TGTGCCAGCAGCTTAGGGTTGAGTGGCGAGACCCAGTACTTC,CASSLGLSGETQYF
-,TRBJ2-2,TRBV24-1,-,TGTGCCACCAGAGGGGCGAGCACCGGGGAGCTGTTTTTT,CATRGASTGELFF
-,TRBJ1-4,TRBV7-9,-,TGTGCCAGCAGCTTAGGAGGGACGGAAGAAGAAAAACTGTTTTTT,CASSLGGTEEEKLFF
-,TRBJ2-3,TRBV6-2/TRBV6-3,many,TGTGCCAGCAGTTACTCAGGCCGCACAGATACGCAGTATTTT,CASSYSGRTDTQYF
-,TRBJ2-7,TRBV4-1,-,TGCGCCAGCAGCCAAGTTCCCGGGACGCGCTCCTACGAGCAGTACTTC,CASSQVPGTRSYEQYF
-,TRBJ1-1,TRBV20-1,many,TGCAGTGCGAATGAGGGGAACACTGAAGCTTTCTTT,CSANEGNTEAFF
-,TRBJ2-7,TRBV29-1,-,TGCAGCGTTGAAGCCCCCCTGAGGGCGGGCTACGAGCAGTACTTC,CSVEAPLRAGYEQYF
TRBD1,TRBJ1-6,TRBV5-1,few,TGCGCCAGCAGCTTGGATACAGGGGGCAATTCACCCCTCCACTTT,CASSLDTGGNSPLHF
-,TRBJ2-7,TRBV2,-,TGTGCCAGCAGTTTCCCAGGACGGGGCGAGCAGTACTTC,CASSFPGRGEQYF
-,TRBJ2-6,TRBV7-2,few,TGTGCCAGCAGCTCGTTCCCCTCTGGGGCCAACGTCCTGACTTTC,CASSSFPSGANVLTF
-,TRBJ1-6,TRBV12-3/TRBV12-4,many,TGTGCCAGCAGTCGTCTGGGGAATTCACCCCTCCACTTT,CASSRLGNSPLHF